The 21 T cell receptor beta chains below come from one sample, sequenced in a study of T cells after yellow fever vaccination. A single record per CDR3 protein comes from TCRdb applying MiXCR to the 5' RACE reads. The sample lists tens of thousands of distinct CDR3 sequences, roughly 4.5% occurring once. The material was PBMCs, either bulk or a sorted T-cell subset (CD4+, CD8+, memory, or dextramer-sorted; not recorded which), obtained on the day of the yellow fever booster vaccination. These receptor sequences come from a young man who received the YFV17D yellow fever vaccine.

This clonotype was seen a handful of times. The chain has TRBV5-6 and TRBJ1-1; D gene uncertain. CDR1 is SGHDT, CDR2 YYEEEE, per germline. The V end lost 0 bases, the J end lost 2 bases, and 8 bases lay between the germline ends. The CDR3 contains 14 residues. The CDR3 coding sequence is TGTGCCAGCAGCTTGGACAGTATAAACACTGAAGCTTTCTTT. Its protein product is CASSLDSINTEAFF.

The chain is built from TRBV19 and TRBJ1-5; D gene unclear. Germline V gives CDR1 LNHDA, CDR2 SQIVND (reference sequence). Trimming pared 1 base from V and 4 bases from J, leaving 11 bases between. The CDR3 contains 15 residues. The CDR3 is CASSIGRGGNQPQHF. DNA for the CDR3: TGTGCCAGTAGTATAGGTCGGGGAGGGAATCAGCCCCAGCATTTT.

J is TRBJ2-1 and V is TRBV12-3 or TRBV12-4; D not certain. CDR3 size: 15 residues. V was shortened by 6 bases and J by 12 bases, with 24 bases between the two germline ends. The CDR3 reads CASSRHGVGRLGQFF. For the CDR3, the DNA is TGTGCCAGCAGCCGCCACGGTGTGGGCCGTCTCGGGCAGTTCTTC.

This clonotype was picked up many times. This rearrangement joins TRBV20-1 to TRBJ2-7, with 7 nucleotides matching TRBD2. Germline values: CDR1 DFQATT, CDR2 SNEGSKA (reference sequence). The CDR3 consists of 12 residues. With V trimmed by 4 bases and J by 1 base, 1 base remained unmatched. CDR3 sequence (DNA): TGCAGTGCTATGCGGGGGTCCTACGAGCAGTACTTC. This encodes CSAMRGSYEQYF.

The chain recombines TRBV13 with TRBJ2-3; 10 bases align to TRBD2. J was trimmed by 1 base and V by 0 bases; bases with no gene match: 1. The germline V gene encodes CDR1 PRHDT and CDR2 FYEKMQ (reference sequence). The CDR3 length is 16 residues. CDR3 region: CASSLGLAGGTDTQYF. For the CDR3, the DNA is TGTGCCAGCAGCTTAGGCCTAGCGGGGGGCACAGATACGCAGTATTTT.

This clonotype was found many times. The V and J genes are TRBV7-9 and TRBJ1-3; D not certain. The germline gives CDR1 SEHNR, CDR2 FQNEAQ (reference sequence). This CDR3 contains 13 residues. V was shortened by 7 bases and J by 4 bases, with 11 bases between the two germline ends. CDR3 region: CASTIRRGNTIYF. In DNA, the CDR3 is TGTGCCAGCACTATTAGAAGGGGAAACACCATATATTTT.

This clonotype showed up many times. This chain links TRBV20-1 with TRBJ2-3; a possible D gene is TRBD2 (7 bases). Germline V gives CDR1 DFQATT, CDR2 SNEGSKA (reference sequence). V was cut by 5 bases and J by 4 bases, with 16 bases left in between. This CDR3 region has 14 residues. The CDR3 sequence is CSAGSGGWADTQYF. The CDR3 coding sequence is TGCAGTGCTGGGTCGGGGGGCTGGGCAGATACGCAGTATTTT.

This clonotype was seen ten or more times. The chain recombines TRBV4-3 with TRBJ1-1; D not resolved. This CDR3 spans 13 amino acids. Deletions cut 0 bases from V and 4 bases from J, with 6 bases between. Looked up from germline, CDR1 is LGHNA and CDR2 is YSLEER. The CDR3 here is CASSQDRGTEAFF. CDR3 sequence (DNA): TGCGCCAGCAGCCAAGACAGAGGCACTGAAGCTTTCTTT.

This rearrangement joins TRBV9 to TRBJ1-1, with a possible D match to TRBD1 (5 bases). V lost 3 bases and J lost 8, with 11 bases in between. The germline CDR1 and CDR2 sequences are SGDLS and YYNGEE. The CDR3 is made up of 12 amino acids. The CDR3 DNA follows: TGTGCCAGCAGCGCCGGACGGGGGGAAGCTTTCTTT. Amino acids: CASSAGRGEAFF.

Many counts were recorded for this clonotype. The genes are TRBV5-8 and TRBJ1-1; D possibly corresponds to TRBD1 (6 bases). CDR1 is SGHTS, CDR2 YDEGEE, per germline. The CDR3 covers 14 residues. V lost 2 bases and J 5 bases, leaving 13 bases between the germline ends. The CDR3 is CASSFGQGRTEAFF. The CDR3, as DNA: TGTGCCAGCAGCTTCGGGCAGGGGAGGACTGAAGCTTTCTTT.

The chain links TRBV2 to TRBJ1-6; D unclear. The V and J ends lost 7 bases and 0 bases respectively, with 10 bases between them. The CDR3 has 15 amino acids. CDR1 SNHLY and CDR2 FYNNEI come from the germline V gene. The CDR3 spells CASKSSSSYNSPLHF. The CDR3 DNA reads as TGTGCCAGCAAATCATCCAGCTCCTATAATTCACCCCTCCACTTT.

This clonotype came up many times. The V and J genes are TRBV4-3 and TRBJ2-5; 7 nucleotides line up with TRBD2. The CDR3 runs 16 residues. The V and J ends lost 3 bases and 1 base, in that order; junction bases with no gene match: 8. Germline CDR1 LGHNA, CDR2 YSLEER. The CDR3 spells CASSHFGAGTQETQYF. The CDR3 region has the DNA TGCGCCAGCAGCCATTTCGGAGCGGGGACCCAAGAGACCCAGTACTTC.

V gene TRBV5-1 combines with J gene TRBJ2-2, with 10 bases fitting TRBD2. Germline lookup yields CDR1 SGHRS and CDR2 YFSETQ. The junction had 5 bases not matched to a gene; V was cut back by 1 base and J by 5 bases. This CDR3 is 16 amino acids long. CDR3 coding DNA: TGCGCCAGCAGCTTGCCAGCGGGGGGGATTACCGGGGAGCTGTTTTTT. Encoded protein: CASSLPAGGITGELFF.

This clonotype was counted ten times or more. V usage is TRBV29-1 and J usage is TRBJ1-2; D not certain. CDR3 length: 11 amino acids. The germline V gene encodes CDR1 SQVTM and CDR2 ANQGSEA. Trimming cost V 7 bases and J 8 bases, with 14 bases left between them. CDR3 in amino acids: CSDMGMRGYTF. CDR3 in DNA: TGCAGCGACATGGGGATGCGGGGCTACACCTTC.

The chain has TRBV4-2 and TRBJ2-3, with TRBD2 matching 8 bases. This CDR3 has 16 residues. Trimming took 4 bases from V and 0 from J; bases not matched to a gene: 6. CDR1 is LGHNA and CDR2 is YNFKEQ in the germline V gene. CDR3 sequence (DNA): TGTGCCAGCAGCCTGGGCGGGGGGACTAGCACAGATACGCAGTATTTT. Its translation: CASSLGGGTSTDTQYF.

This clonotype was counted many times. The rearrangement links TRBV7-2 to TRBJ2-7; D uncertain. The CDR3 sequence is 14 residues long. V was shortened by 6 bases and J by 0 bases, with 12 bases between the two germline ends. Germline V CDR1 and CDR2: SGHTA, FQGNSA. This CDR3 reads CASRFSYYSYEQYF. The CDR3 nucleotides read TGTGCCAGCAGGTTCTCATACTACTCCTACGAGCAGTACTTC.

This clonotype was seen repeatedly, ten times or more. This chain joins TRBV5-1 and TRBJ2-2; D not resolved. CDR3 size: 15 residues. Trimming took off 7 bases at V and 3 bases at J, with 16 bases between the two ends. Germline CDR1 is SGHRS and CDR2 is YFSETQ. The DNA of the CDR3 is TGCGCCAGCCGAAGGTCTACATATTACACCGGGGAGCTGTTTTTT. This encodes CASRRSTYYTGELFF.

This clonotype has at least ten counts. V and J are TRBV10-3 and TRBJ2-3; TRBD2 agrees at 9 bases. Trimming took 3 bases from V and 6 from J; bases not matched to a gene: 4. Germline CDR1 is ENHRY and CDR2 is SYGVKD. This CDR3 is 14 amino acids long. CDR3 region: CAISDPSGVDTQYF. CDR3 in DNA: TGTGCCATCAGTGACCCTAGCGGGGTGGATACGCAGTATTTT.

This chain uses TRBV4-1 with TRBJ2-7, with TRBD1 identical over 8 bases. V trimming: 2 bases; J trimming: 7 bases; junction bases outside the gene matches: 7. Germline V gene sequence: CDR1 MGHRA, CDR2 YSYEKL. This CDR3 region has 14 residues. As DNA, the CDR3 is TGCGCCAGCAGCCAATTCCCCAGGGGGCGTGAGCAGTACTTC. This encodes CASSQFPRGREQYF.

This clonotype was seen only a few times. The CDR3 DNA reads TGTGCCACCACGGACACTACTATCAATCAGCCCCAGCATTTT. This sequence encodes CATTDTTINQPQHF. The chain employs TRBV6-2 or TRBV6-3 and TRBJ1-5, with D possibly being TRBD1 (5 bases). The germline CDR1 and CDR2 sequences are MNHEY and SVGEGT. The CDR3 is 14 amino acids. V was cut by 10 bases and J by 3 bases, with 16 bases left in between.

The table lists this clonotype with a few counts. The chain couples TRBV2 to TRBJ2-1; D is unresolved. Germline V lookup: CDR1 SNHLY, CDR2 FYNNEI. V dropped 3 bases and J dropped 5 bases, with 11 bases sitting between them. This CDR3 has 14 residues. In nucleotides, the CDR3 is TGTGCCAGCAGTGAGAGTTGGCAGAACAATGAGCAGTTCTTC. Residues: CASSESWQNNEQFF. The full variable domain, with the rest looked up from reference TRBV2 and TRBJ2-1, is EPEVTQTPSHQVTQMGQEVILRCVPISNHLYFYWYRQILGQKVEFLVSFYNNEISEKSEIFDDQFSVERPDGSNFTLKIRSTKLEDSAMYFCASSESWQNNEQFFGPGTRLTVL.